The table lists the clone carrying this T cell receptor (beta chain) with a few counts. Germline V gene sequence: CDR1 SGHRS, CDR2 YFSETQ. Trimming shortened V by 0 bases and J by 6 bases, and 15 bases separated the two germline ends. CDR3 length: 15 residues. These data originate in a study of blood T cells in healthy people across ages. Ten milliliters of peripheral blood were drawn from each donor. Using a J-beta primer mix together with a sample-barcoded 5' primer, a second PCR was run for roughly 6 to 12 cycles. TCRdb fed the 5' RACE reads into MiXCR, producing one record per CDR3 protein. Among approximately 780,000 distinct CDR3 sequences, under 30% were seen once, and the ten largest hold 3%. Another study also made use of these data, one on T cells of mothers and their children. That paper notes: Comparable shaping of TCR recombination output by thymic selection was observed in related and unrelated pairs.

The specimen sequenced was blood. This chain joins TRBV5-1 and TRBJ1-2, with D possibly TRBD1 on 5 matching bases. The sequence was obtained from a boy between 10 and 17 years old in good health. The CDR3 DNA is TGCGCCAGCAGCTTGGGACAGCGTCTGGGGAATGGCTACACCTTC. Its protein is CASSLGQRLGNGYTF.